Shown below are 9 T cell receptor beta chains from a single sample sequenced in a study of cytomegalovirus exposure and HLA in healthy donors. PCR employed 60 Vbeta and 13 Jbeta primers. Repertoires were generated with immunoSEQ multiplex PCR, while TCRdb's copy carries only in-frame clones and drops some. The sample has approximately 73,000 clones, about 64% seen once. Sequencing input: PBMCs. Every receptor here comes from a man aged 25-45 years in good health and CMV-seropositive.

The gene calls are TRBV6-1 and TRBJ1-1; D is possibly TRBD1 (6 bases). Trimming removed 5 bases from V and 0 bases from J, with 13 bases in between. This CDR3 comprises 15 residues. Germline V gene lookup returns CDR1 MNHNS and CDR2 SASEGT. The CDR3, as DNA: TGTGCCAGCAGTCGCAACAGGGTCTTGAACACTGAAGCTTTCTTT. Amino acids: CASSRNRVLNTEAFF.

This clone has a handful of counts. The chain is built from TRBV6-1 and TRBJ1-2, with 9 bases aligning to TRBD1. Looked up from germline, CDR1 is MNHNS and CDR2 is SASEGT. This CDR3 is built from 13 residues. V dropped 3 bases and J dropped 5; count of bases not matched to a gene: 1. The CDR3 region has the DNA TGTGCCAGCAGTGAGACAGGGGGGTATGGCTACACCTTC. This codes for CASSETGGYGYTF.

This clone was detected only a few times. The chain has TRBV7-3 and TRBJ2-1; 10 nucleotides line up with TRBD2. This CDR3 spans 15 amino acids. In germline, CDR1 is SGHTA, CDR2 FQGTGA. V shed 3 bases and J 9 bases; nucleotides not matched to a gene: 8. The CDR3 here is CASSFGAGGPSEQFF. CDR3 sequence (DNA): TGTGCCAGCAGCTTTGGAGCGGGAGGGCCTAGTGAGCAGTTCTTC.

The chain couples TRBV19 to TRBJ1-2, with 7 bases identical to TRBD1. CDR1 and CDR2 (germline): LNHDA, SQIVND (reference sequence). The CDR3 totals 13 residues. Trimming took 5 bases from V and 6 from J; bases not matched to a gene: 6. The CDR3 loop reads CASSLKGANGYTF. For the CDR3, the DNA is TGTGCCAGTAGTCTAAAGGGGGCTAATGGCTACACCTTC.

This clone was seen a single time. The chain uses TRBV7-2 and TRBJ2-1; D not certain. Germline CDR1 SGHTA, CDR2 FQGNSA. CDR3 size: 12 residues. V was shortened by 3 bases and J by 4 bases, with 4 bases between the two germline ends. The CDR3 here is CASSFSYNEQFF. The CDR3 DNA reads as TGTGCCAGCAGCTTTAGTTACAATGAGCAGTTCTTC.

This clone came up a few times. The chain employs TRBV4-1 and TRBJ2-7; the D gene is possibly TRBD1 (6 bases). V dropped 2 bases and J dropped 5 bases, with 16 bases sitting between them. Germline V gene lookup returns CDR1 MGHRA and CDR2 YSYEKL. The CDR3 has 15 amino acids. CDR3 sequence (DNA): TGCGCCAGCAGCCAAAGCATACAGGGAAGGGACGAGCAGTACTTC. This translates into CASSQSIQGRDEQYF.

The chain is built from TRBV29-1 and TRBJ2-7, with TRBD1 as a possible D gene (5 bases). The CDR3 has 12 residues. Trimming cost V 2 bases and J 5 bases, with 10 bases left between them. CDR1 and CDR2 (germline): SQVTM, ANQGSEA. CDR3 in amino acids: CSVERARDEQYF. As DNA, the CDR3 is TGCAGCGTTGAACGGGCCAGGGACGAGCAGTACTTC.

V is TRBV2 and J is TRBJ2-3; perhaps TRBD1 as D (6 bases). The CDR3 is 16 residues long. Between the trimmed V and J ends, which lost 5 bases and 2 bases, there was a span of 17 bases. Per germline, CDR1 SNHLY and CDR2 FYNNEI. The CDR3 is CASSPRLDRATDTQYF. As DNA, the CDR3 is TGTGCCAGCAGTCCGCGGTTGGACAGAGCCACAGATACGCAGTATTTT. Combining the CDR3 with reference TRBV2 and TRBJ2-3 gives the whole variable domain EPEVTQTPSHQVTQMGQEVILRCVPISNHLYFYWYRQILGQKVEFLVSFYNNEISEKSEIFDDQFSVERPDGSNFTLKIRSTKLEDSAMYFCASSPRLDRATDTQYFGPGTRLTVL.

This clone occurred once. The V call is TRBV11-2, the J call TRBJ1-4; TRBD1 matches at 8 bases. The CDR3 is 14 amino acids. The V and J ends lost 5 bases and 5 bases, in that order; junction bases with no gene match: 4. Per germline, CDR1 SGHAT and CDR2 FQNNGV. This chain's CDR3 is CASSRDRTNEKLFF. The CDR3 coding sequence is TGTGCCAGCAGCCGGGACAGGACAAATGAAAAACTGTTTTTT.